This is a list of T cell receptor beta chains from one sample in a study of T cells in localized non-small cell lung cancer. Only in-frame clones appear in the TCRdb table, and some are missing; sequencing was by immunoSEQ multiplex PCR. The sample shows around 33,000 clones, roughly 87% of them seen only once. The sample consisted of peripheral blood, taken before any cancer treatment. These receptors were collected from a male donor aged 60 or over with stage III squamous cell lung carcinoma. The CDR3 runs from the conserved cysteine through the conserved F or W. The D gene is left open where the match is weak. Rows may omit the clone size; those that give it use once, few, many or a size class.

CDR3 DNA	CDR3 protein	V gene	J gene	D gene	clone size
TGTGCCAGCAGTTACGAGGGGCAGAACAATGAGCAGTTCTTC	CASSYEGQNNEQFF	TRBV6-4	TRBJ2-1	NA	NA
TGCAGTGCCGGCCGAAACGGGGAGCTGTTTTTT	CSAGRNGELFF	TRBV20-1	TRBJ2-2	NA	NA
TGTGCCAGCAGCCTTCTTGGGAACACTGAAGCTTTCTTT	CASSLLGNTEAFF	TRBV6-6	TRBJ1-1	NA	NA
TGTGCCAGCAGTTACTCGAGATCGGGTGGCTACACCTTC	CASSYSRSGGYTF	TRBV6-5	TRBJ1-2	NA	NA
TGTGCCAGCAGTCGACAGGGGTACAATCAGCCCCAGCATTTT	CASSRQGYNQPQHF	TRBV2	TRBJ1-5	TRBD1	NA
TGCGCCAGCAGCTTGGGGCTAGCGGGTAGTGTAAATGAGCAGTTCTTC	CASSLGLAGSVNEQFF	TRBV5-1	TRBJ2-1	TRBD2	NA
TGCGCCAGCAGCTTGGACAGTCACACCATATATTTT	CASSLDSHTIYF	TRBV5-1	TRBJ1-3	NA	NA
TGTGCCAGCAACCTAGCGGGGGGGTACCAAGAGACCCAGTACTTC	CASNLAGGYQETQYF	TRBV7-8	TRBJ2-5	TRBD2	NA
TGTGCCATCAGTGACGGGACTAAGGGCGGGGAGCTGTTTTTT	CAISDGTKGGELFF	TRBV10-3	TRBJ2-2	TRBD2	NA
TGCGCCAGCAGCACCACCGGGACAGGGGGCGCCGAGCAGTACTTC	CASSTTGTGGAEQYF	TRBV5-1	TRBJ2-7	TRBD1	NA
TGTGCCAGCAGCTCCAGACAGGGTATGAGGGACACTGAAGCTTTCTTT	CASSSRQGMRDTEAFF	TRBV7-9	TRBJ1-1	TRBD1	NA
TGTGCCAGCAGTGAATGGACAGGCAACAATGAGCAGTTCTTC	CASSEWTGNNEQFF	TRBV6-1	TRBJ2-1	TRBD1	once
TGTGCCAGCACCGAAGGGCCCGCGGTCGCCAAAAACATTCAGTACTTC	CASTEGPAVAKNIQYF	TRBV5-4	TRBJ2-4	NA	NA
TGTGCCAGCAGCGCTACAGGGTCCGGAAACACCATATATTTT	CASSATGSGNTIYF	TRBV9	TRBJ1-3	NA	NA
TGTGCCATCAGGGGCACCGGGGAGCTGTTTTTT	CAIRGTGELFF	TRBV10-3	TRBJ2-2	NA	NA
TGTGCCTGGTCGACAGGCAATACGGTGCCCCTCCACTTT	CAWSTGNTVPLHF	TRBV30	TRBJ1-6	NA	NA
TGTGCCAGCAGTTCCATTACGGTCCATGGCTACACCTTC	CASSSITVHGYTF	TRBV6-5	TRBJ1-2	NA	NA
TGTGCCAGCTCACCCCCGGACAGGCAAGCCGGGGAGCTGTTTTTT	CASSPPDRQAGELFF	TRBV18	TRBJ2-2	TRBD1	few
TGTGCCAGCAGTGGTAGTAGCGGGAGAGGTGAGCAGTTCTTC	CASSGSSGRGEQFF	TRBV2	TRBJ2-1	TRBD2	NA
TGTGCCTGGAGTGTCCGAGGGAATGAGCAGTTCTTC	CAWSVRGNEQFF	TRBV30	TRBJ2-1	NA	NA
TGTGCCACCAGCAAGCCGGGCGGTAATCAGCCCCAGCATTTT	CATSKPGGNQPQHF	TRBV15	TRBJ1-5	NA	NA
TGTGCCAGCAGTGATAGCAATCAGCCCCAGCATTTT	CASSDSNQPQHF	TRBV2	TRBJ1-5	NA	NA
TGCAGCGTTGTCATTAACTCTGGAAACACCATATATTTT	CSVVINSGNTIYF	TRBV29-1	TRBJ1-3	NA	NA
TGTGCCAGCAGCCCGGGATCAGGAAGGGAGACCCAGTACTTC	CASSPGSGRETQYF	TRBV7-2	TRBJ2-5	NA	NA
TGTGCCAGCAGCTTTTATACAGGGCCGGATTCACCCCTCCACTTT	CASSFYTGPDSPLHF	TRBV7-9	TRBJ1-6	NA	NA
TGCGCCAGCAGCTTGGGCGGAGGGGACGCTAGCTATGGCTACACCTTC	CASSLGGGDASYGYTF	TRBV5-1	TRBJ1-2	NA	NA
TGTGCCAGCAGTTTAAGGCAGGGGACTTACCAAGAGACCCAGTACTTC	CASSLRQGTYQETQYF	TRBV27	TRBJ2-5	NA	NA
TGTGCCAGCAGCTTACGACTAGCGGGAGGAAGCTCCTACAATGAGCAGTTCTTC	CASSLRLAGGSSYNEQFF	TRBV13	TRBJ2-1	TRBD2	NA
TGTGCCAGCAGCGCAGGGGGAGGCAGGGGAAATTCACCCCTCCACTTT	CASSAGGGRGNSPLHF	TRBV9	TRBJ1-6	TRBD1	NA
TGTGCCAGCAGTGAAGCGGCCCCTATGCAGAATGAGCAGTTCTTC	CASSEAAPMQNEQFF	TRBV2	TRBJ2-1	NA	NA
TGTGCCAGCAGCTCTCAAGGGACTTACAATGAGCAGTTCTTC	CASSSQGTYNEQFF	TRBV11-2	TRBJ2-1	NA	few
TGTGCCAGCAAACGGGACACCAATCAGCCCCAGCATTTT	CASKRDTNQPQHF	TRBV2	TRBJ1-5	NA	NA
TGCGCCAGCAGCCAGGGGACAGGGTCGAATTCACCCCTCCACTTT	CASSQGTGSNSPLHF	TRBV5-1	TRBJ1-6	TRBD1	NA
TGTGCCAGCACCCGGGACAGGAATAGCAATCAGCCCCAGCATTTT	CASTRDRNSNQPQHF	TRBV2	TRBJ1-5	TRBD1	NA
TGTGCCTGGACTAGCGGGAATATGGATACGCAGTATTTT	CAWTSGNMDTQYF	TRBV30	TRBJ2-3	TRBD2	NA
TGTGCCACACAGGGGTTCAACACTGAAGCTTTCTTT	CATQGFNTEAFF	TRBV19	TRBJ1-1	TRBD1	once
TGTGCCAGCAGTGTAAACAGGGGAGATGGCTACACCTTC	CASSVNRGDGYTF	TRBV2	TRBJ1-2	TRBD1	NA
TGCAGCGTCCTAGGGACAGCTAGCACAGATACGCAGTATTTT	CSVLGTASTDTQYF	TRBV29-1	TRBJ2-3	TRBD1	NA
TGTGCTAGTGGTTTCCGTAACTATGGCTACACCTTC	CASGFRNYGYTF	TRBV12-5	TRBJ1-2	NA	NA
TGTGCCAGCAGCGGACAGGGAAGTTATGAAAAACTGTTTTTT	CASSGQGSYEKLFF	TRBV2	TRBJ1-4	TRBD1	NA
TGTGCCAGCAGCCCCCCCAGTCATAACACTGAAGCTTTCTTT	CASSPPSHNTEAFF	TRBV6-5	TRBJ1-1	NA	NA
TGTGCCAGCAGCTTGTATCAGGACAGGCAAGACACAGATACGCAGTATTTT	CASSLYQDRQDTDTQYF	TRBV5-6	TRBJ2-3	TRBD1	NA
TGTGCCAGCAGCGCGTTACAGGGGATAGGGGTGGAGACCCAGTACTTC	CASSALQGIGVETQYF	TRBV9	TRBJ2-5	TRBD1	NA
TGTGCCAGCAGGCCCGGGAGGTTGGACACTGAAGCTTTCTTT	CASRPGRLDTEAFF	TRBV7-8	TRBJ1-1	NA	NA
TGTGCCAGCAGCGGACACGGGACGTCGAACAATGAGCAGTTCTTC	CASSGHGTSNNEQFF	TRBV6-1	TRBJ2-1	NA	NA
TGCGCCAGCAGCCAATGGGCAGGGAACTACAATGAGCAGTTCTTC	CASSQWAGNYNEQFF	TRBV4-1	TRBJ2-1	NA	NA
TGTGCCAGCAGTGCCCCGGGACTAAATTCGGGGACCAAAAACATTCAGTACTTC	CASSAPGLNSGTKNIQYF	TRBV2	TRBJ2-4	TRBD2	NA
TGTGCCAGCAGCTCCTTGGGGACCGGGGAGCTGTTTTTT	CASSSLGTGELFF	TRBV7-2	TRBJ2-2	NA	NA
TGTGCCAGTAGCCCGGACGGGGAAGGGTATGGCTACACCTTC	CASSPDGEGYGYTF	TRBV19	TRBJ1-2	NA	few
TGTGCCAGCAGCCTGGGGGCAGACAGCTATGGCTACACCTTC	CASSLGADSYGYTF	TRBV5-5	TRBJ1-2	NA	NA
TGTGCCAGCAGCTTAGATCAAGCGGGAGGGCCTCGGCTCGAGCAGTACTTC	CASSLDQAGGPRLEQYF	TRBV7-2	TRBJ2-7	TRBD2	NA
TGTGCCAGCAGCTTTAACAGGGGGCGTTCTGAAGCTTTCTTT	CASSFNRGRSEAFF	TRBV7-2	TRBJ1-1	TRBD1	once
TGCAGCGCGACGACATTGACCGGAAACACCATATATTTT	CSATTLTGNTIYF	TRBV29-1	TRBJ1-3	NA	NA
TGTGCCAGCAGTGAATGGGGGACTAGCGGGGTTAGCACAGATACGCAGTATTTT	CASSEWGTSGVSTDTQYF	TRBV25-1	TRBJ2-3	TRBD2	NA
TGCGCCAGCAGCCAAGATACCAGCACAGATACGCAGTATTTT	CASSQDTSTDTQYF	TRBV4-1	TRBJ2-3	NA	NA